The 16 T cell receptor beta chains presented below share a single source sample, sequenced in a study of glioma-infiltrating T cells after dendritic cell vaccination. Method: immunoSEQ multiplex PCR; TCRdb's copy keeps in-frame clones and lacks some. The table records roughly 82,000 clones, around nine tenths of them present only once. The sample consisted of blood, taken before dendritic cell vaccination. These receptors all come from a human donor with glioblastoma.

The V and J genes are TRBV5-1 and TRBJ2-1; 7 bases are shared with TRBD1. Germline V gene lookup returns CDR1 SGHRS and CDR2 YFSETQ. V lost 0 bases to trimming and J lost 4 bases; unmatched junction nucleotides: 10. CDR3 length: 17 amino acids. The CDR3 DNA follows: TGCGCCAGCAGCTTGGTTAGGGGGCGGTTCCTTTACAATGAGCAGTTCTTC. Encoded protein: CASSLVRGRFLYNEQFF.

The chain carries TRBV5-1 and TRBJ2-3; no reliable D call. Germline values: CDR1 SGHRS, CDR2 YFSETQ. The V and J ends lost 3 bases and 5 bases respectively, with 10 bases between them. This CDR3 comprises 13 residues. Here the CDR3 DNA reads TGCGCCAGCAGCTGGTCGGGTGGAGATACGCAGTATTTT. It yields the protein CASSWSGGDTQYF.

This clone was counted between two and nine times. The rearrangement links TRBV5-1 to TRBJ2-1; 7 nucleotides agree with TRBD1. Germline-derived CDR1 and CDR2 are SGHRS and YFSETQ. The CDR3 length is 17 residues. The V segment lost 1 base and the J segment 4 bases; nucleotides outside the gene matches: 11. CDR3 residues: CASSLRTRTGDYNEQFF. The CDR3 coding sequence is TGCGCCAGCAGCTTGAGGACAAGGACAGGTGATTACAATGAGCAGTTCTTC.

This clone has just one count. CDR3 sequence reads: CASSSPTQGVDIQYF. The CDR3 coding sequence is TGCGCCAGCAGCTCGCCAACCCAGGGGGTTGACATTCAGTACTTC. The V gene is TRBV5-1, the J gene TRBJ2-4; TRBD1 matches 7 bases. After removal of 3 bases from V and 8 bases from J, the junction contained 11 bases not matched to a gene. CDR3 length equals 15 residues. The V gene's germline CDR1 is SGHRS and CDR2 YFSETQ.

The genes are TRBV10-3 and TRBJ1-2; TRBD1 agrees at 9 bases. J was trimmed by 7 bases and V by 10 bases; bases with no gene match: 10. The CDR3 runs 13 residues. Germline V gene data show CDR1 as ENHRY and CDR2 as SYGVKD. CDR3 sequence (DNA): TGTGCCACCAGGACAGGGGAAACCTCTGGCTACACCTTC. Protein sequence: CATRTGETSGYTF.

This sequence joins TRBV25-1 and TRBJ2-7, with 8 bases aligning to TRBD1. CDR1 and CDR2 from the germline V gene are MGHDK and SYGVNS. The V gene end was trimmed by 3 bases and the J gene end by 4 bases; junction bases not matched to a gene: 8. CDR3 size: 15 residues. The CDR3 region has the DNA TGTGCCAGCAGTGATTACAGGGGGAAACGGTACGAGCAGTACTTC. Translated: CASSDYRGKRYEQYF.

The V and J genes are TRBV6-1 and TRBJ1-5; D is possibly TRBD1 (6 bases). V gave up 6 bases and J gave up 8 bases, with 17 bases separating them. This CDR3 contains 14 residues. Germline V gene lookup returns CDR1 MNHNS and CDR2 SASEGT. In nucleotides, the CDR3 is TGTGCCAGCAGGGTCGGACAGTTTAGTGAGCCCCAGCATTTT. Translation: CASRVGQFSEPQHF.

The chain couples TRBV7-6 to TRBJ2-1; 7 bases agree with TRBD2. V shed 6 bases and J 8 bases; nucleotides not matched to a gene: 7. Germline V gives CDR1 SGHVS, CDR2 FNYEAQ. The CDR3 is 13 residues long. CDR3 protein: CASSYGTTDEQFF. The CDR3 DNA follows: TGTGCCAGCAGTTATGGGACTACGGATGAGCAGTTCTTC.

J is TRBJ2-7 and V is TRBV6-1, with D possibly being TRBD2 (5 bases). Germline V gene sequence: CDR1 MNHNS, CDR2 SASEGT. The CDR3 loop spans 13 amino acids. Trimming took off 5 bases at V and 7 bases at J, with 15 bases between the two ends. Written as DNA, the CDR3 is TGTGCCAGCAGTCCCACGAGGGCGGGTGAGCAGTACTTC. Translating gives CASSPTRAGEQYF.

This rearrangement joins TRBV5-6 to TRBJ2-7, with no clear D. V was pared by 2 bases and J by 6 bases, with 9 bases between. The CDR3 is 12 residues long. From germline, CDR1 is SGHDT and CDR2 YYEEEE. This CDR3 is CASSFASGEQYF. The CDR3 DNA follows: TGTGCCAGCAGCTTTGCCTCCGGCGAGCAGTACTTC.

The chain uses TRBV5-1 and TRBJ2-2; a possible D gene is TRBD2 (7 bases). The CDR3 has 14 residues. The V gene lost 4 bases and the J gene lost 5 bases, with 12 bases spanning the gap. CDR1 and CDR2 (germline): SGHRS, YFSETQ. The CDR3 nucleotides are TGCGCCAGCAGCCCCGGGGGGCCGACCGGGGAGCTGTTTTTT. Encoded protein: CASSPGGPTGELFF.

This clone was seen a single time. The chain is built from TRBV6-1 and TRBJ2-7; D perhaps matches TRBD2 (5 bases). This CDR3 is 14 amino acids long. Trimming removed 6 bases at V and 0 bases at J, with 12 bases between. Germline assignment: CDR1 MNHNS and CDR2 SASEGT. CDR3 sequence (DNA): TGTGCCAGCAGACGGGATTTAAGCTCCTACGAGCAGTACTTC. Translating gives CASRRDLSSYEQYF.

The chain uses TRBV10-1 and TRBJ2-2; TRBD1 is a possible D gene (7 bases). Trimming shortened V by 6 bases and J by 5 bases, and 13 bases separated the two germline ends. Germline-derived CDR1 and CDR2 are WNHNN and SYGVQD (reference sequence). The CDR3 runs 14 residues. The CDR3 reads CASRRDSSTGELFF. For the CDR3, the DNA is TGCGCCAGCAGGCGGGACAGCTCGACCGGGGAGCTGTTTTTT.

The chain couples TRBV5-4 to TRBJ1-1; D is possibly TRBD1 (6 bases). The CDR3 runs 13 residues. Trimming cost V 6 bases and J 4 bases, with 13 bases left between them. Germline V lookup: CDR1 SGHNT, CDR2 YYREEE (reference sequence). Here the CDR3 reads CASTTGGGTEAFF. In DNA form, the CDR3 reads TGTGCCAGCACGACGGGAGGGGGCACTGAAGCTTTCTTT.

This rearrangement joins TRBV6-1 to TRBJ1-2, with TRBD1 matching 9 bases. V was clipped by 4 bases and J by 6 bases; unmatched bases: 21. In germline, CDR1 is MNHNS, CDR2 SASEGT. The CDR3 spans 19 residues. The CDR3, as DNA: TGTGCCAGCAGTGTTGCCACAACCATACAGGGGGCGGCTTCGAATGGCTACACCTTC. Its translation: CASSVATTIQGAASNGYTF.

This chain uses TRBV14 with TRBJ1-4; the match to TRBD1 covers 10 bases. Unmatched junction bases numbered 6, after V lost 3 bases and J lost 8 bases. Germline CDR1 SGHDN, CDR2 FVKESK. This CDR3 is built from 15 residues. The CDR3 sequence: CASSQPGTGEEKLFF. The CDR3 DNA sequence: TGTGCCAGCAGCCAGCCCGGGACAGGGGAAGAAAAACTGTTTTTT.